This T cell receptor beta chain was profiled in a study of breast tumors, draining lymph nodes, adjacent tissues. Unmatched junction bases numbered 8, after V lost 7 bases and J lost 2 bases. This CDR3 is built from 14 residues. Per the germline V gene, CDR1 is SGHRS and CDR2 is YFSETQ. This clonotype has just a few counts. Each CDR3 protein is one row after TCRdb ran MiXCR on the multiplex PCR reads. In the table there are 14,000 or so distinct CDR3 sequences, around 59% of which are singletons. Source material: tumor-adjacent breast tissue. The chain combines TRBV5-1 with TRBJ1-2; 7 bases line up with TRBD1. The clonotype comes from a female donor with breast cancer. Some clones in this sample may be carry-over from other donors' samples. CDR3 in amino acids: CASGRTGDNYGYTF. DNA of the CDR3: TGCGCCAGCGGCCGGACAGGAGACAACTATGGCTACACCTTC.